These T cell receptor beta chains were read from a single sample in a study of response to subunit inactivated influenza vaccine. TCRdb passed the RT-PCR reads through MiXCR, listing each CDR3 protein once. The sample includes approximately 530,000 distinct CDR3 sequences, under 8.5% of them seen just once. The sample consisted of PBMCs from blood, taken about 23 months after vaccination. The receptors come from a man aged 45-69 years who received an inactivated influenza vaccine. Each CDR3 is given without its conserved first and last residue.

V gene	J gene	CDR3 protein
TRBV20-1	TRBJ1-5	SAGQGNQPQH
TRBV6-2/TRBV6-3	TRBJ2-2	ASSGYTGELF
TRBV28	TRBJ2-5	ASGRLVGGETQY
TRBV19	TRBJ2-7	ASSDVPRPSYEQY
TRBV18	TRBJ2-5	ASSQDIQETQY
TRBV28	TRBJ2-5	ASSGRGRQETQY
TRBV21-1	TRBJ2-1	ATQRRSYNEQF
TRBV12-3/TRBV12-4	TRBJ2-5	ASLFGDQETQY
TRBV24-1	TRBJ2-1	ATSDSPSGRVDEQF
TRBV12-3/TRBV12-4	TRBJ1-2	ASSLGGSLGYT